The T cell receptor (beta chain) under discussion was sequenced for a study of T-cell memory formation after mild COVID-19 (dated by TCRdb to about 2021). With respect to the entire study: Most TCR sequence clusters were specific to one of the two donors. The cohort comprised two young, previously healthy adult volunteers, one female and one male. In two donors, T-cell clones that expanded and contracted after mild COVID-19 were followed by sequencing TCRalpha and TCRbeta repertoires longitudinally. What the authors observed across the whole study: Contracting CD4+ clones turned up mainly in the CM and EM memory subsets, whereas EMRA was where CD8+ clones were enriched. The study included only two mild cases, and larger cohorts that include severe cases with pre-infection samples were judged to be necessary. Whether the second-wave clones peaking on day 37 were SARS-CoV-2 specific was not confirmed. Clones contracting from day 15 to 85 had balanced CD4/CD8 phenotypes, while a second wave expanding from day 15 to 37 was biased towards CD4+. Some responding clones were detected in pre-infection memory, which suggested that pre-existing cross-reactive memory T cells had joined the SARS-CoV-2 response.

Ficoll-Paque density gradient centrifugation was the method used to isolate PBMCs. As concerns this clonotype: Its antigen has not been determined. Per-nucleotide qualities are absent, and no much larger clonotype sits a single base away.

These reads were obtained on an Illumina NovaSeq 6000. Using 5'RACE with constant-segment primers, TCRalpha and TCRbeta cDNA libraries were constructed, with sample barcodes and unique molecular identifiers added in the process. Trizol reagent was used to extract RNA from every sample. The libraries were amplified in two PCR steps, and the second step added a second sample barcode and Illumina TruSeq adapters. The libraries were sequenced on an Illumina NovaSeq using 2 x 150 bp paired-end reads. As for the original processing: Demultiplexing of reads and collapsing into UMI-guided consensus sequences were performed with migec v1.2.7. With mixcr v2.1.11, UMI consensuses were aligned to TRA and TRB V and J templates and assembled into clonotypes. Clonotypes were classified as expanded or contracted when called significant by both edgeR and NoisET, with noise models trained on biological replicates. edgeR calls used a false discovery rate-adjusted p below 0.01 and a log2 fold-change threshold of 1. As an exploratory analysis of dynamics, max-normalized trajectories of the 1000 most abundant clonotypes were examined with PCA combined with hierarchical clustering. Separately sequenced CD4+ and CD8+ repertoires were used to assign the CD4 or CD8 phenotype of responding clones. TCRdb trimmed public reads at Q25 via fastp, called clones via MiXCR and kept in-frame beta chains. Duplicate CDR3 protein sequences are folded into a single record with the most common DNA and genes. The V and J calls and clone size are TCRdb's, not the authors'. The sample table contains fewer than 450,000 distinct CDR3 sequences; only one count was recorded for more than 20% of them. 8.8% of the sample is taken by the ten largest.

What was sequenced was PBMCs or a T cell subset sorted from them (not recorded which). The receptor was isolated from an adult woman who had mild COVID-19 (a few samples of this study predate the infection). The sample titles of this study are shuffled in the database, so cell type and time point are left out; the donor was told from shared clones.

The CDR3 corresponds to CASSYGVLYPNTGELFF. The DNA reads as follows: TGTGCCAGCAGTTACGGGGTCCTTTACCCGAACACCGGGGAGCTGTTTTTT. Recombination joined TRBV6-2 or TRBV6-3 with TRBJ2-2, with no confidently assigned D gene. V lost 2 bases and J lost 0 bases; the stretch between them is 13 bases long. Counted from cysteine to phenylalanine, this CDR3 has 17 amino acids. Of the read, only the CDR3 DNA is kept; its 51 bases are in frame from base 1. According to the germline V gene, CDR1 reads MNHEY and CDR2 reads SVGEGT.